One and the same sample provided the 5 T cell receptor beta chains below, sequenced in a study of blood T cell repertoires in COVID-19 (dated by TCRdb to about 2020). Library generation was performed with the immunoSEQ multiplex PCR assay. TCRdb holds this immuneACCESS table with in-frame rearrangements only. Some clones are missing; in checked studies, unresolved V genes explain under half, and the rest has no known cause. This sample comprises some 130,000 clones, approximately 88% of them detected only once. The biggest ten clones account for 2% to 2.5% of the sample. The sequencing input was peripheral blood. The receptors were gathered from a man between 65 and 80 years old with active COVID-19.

CDR3 sequence reads: CASRRLAEAFF. As DNA, the CDR3 is TGTGCCAGCAGGAGGTTGGCTGAAGCTTTCTTT. This rearrangement joins TRBV2 to TRBJ1-1; D is ambiguous. This CDR3 spans 11 amino acids. V gave up 6 bases and J gave up 6 bases, with 8 bases separating them. Germline lookup yields CDR1 SNHLY and CDR2 FYNNEI.

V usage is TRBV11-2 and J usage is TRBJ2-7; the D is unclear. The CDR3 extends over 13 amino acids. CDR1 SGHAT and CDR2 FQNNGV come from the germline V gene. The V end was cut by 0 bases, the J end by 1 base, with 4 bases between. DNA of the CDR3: TGTGCCAGCAGCTTAGAACAGTCCTACGAGCAGTACTTC. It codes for CASSLEQSYEQYF.

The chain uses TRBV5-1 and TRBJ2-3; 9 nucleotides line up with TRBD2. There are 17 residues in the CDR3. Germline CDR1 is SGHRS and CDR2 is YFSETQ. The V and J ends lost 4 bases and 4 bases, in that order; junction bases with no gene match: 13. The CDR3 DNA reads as TGCGCCAGCAGCGTTCCCTCTGGGCTAGCGGGATCAGATACGCAGTATTTT. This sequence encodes CASSVPSGLAGSDTQYF. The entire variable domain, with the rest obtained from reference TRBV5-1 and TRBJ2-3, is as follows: KAGVTQTPRYLIKTRGQQVTLSCSPISGHRSVSWYQQTPGQGLQFLFEYFSETQRNKGNFPGRFSGRQFSNSRSEMNVSTLELGDSALYLCASSVPSGLAGSDTQYFGPGTRLTVL.

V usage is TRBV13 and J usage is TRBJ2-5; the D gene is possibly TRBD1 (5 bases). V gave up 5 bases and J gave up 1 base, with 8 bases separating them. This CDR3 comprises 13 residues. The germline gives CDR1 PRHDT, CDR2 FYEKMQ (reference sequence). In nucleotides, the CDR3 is TGTGCCAGCAGCCAGGGCTTCCAAGAGACCCAGTACTTC. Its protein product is CASSQGFQETQYF.

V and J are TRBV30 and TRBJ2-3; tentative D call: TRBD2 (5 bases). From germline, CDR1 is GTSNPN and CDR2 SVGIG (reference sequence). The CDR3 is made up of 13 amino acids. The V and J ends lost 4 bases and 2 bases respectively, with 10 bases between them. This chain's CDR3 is CAWTRGPTDTQYF. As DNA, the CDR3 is TGTGCCTGGACCCGCGGGCCCACAGATACGCAGTATTTT.